The 20 T cell receptor beta chains listed next were all sequenced from one sample in a study of response to subunit inactivated influenza vaccine. MiXCR, run by TCRdb on the RT-PCR reads, gives a single entry per CDR3 protein. This sample yields over 150,000 distinct CDR3 sequences, of which 9.5% to 13% are seen a single time; 9.5% to 15% belongs to the top ten. The sequencing used non-naive T cells sorted from PBMCs, collected about 6 weeks after vaccination. The receptor source for this set is a man aged 50 to 60 who received an inactivated influenza vaccine.

This clonotype was counted at least ten times. The chain employs TRBV28 and TRBJ2-7, with no clear D. Germline loops: CDR1 MDHEN, CDR2 SYDVKM. V was pared by 6 bases and J by 7 bases, with 13 bases between. The CDR3 is made up of 12 amino acids. The CDR3 loop is CASSRGPWEQYF. CDR3 DNA: TGTGCCAGCAGCCGAGGACCCTGGGAGCAGTACTTC.

This clonotype was seen more than once but under ten times. V usage is TRBV6-2 or TRBV6-3 and J usage is TRBJ2-3; D is undetermined. Germline values: CDR1 MNHEY, CDR2 SVGEGT. V dropped 7 bases and J dropped 2 bases, with 16 bases sitting between them. This CDR3 contains 15 residues. The CDR3 coding sequence is TGTGCCAGCAAGCACCACCGCACCAACACAGATACGCAGTATTTT. Translating gives CASKHHRTNTDTQYF.

V is TRBV6-5 and J is TRBJ2-6, with 10 bases fitting TRBD1. Germline CDR1 and CDR2: MNHEY and SVGAGI. V was clipped by 2 bases and J by 4 bases; unmatched bases: 11. CDR3 size: 19 residues. CDR3 coding DNA: TGTGCCAGCAGTTACAGGGCGACAGGGGGCCGTTCCGGGGCCAACGTCCTGACTTTC. Its protein product is CASSYRATGGRSGANVLTF.

This rearrangement joins TRBV11-2 to TRBJ1-1, with TRBD1 matching 7 bases. Germline assignment: CDR1 SGHAT and CDR2 FQNNGV. With V trimmed by 5 bases and J by 8 bases, 5 bases remained unmatched. This CDR3 region has 12 residues. CDR3 bases: TGTGCCAGCAGCCCCTGGGGACAGGAAGCTTTCTTT. Translating it yields CASSPWGQEAFF.

Points on this clonotype: This may be a read error: a much more frequent sequence differs by one nucleotide. V gene TRBV5-1 combines with J gene TRBJ2-1, with 9 positions matching TRBD2. CDR3 size: 15 residues. The V segment lost 0 bases and the J segment 6 bases; nucleotides outside the gene matches: 4. The germline CDR1 and CDR2 sequences are SGHRS and YFSETQ. In DNA form, the CDR3 reads TGCGCCAGCAGCTTGGAGGCGGGGGGGGGCAATGAGCAGTTCTTC. As protein: CASSLEAGGGNEQFF.

This clonotype was picked up many times. The chain carries TRBV10-3 and TRBJ2-5, with a weak D call TRBD2 (7 bases). The CDR3 contains 13 residues. V lost 8 bases, J lost 4 bases, and 14 bases lay in between. Germline CDR1 and CDR2: ENHRY and SYGVKD. DNA of the CDR3: TGTGCCATCGCGGCGGGGGCTGGAGAGACCCAGTACTTC. Translated, it gives CAIAAGAGETQYF.

This clonotype was found many times. This sequence joins TRBV29-1 and TRBJ2-2; no firm D call. Germline V gene sequence: CDR1 SQVTM, CDR2 ANQGSEA. Trimming stripped 7 bases from V and 0 bases from J, with 15 bases between. This CDR3 spans 15 amino acids. In DNA, the CDR3 is TGCAGCGCCCAGGCGAGCGCGGCGAACACCGGGGAGCTGTTTTTT. It encodes CSAQASAANTGELFF.

The gene calls are TRBV12-3 or TRBV12-4 and TRBJ1-6; the D gene is possibly TRBD1 (5 bases). V was clipped by 6 bases and J by 6 bases, with 12 bases between them. CDR3 length equals 14 residues. The CDR3 DNA is TGTGCCAGCAGGGGGGACCTCGGTAATTCACCCCTCCACTTT. The encoded protein is CASRGDLGNSPLHF.

DNA for the CDR3: TGTGCCACCGCGGACAGGTTGAACACTGAAGCTTTCTTT. This gives the protein CATADRLNTEAFF. The chain employs TRBV10-3 and TRBJ1-1; 7 nucleotides agree with TRBD1. Germline trimming cut 10 bases from V and 0 bases from J; bases unmatched to any gene: 5. The CDR3 contains 13 residues. CDR1 and CDR2 from the germline V gene are ENHRY and SYGVKD.

The gene calls are TRBV20-1 and TRBJ2-3, with 9 positions matching TRBD2. V dropped 7 bases and J dropped 5; count of bases not matched to a gene: 7. Germline V lookup: CDR1 DFQATT, CDR2 SNEGSKA (reference sequence). CDR3 length: 13 amino acids. The CDR3 loop reads CSVAGGTKDTQYF. The CDR3 DNA sequence: TGCAGTGTTGCGGGGGGGACTAAAGATACGCAGTATTTT.

The chain employs TRBV9 and TRBJ1-3; D perhaps matches TRBD1 (6 bases). Germline V gene data show CDR1 as SGDLS and CDR2 as YYNGEE. Trimming shortened V by 1 base and J by 0 bases, and 14 bases separated the two germline ends. The CDR3 covers 17 residues. CDR3 sequence (DNA): TGTGCCAGCAGCGTATGGGGGGGGCCAAGCTCTGGAAACACCATATATTTT. Encoded protein: CASSVWGGPSSGNTIYF.

This clonotype was counted only a few times. This sequence joins TRBV20-1 and TRBJ1-2, with no clear D. Germline V gives CDR1 DFQATT, CDR2 SNEGSKA (reference sequence). Trimming left V 5 bases short and J 2 bases short, with 9 bases between. CDR3 length: 12 amino acids. In DNA form, the CDR3 reads TGCAGTGCTTCAGAGACCAACTATGGCTACACCTTC. It translates to CSASETNYGYTF.

This clonotype turned up a few times. This chain uses TRBV20-1 with TRBJ2-1; TRBD2 matches at 11 bases. The J segment lost 0 bases and the V segment lost 1 base, leaving 8 bases of the junction unmatched. There are 18 residues in the CDR3. In germline, CDR1 is DFQATT, CDR2 SNEGSKA (reference sequence). The CDR3 region is CSARARASGGSSYNEQFF. The DNA for the CDR3 is TGCAGTGCTAGAGCGCGGGCTAGCGGGGGGAGCTCCTACAATGAGCAGTTCTTC.

This clonotype was detected ten times or more. V and J are TRBV7-2 and TRBJ2-7; possibly TRBD1 for D (5 bases). CDR3 length: 13 amino acids. V shed 1 base and J shed 3 bases, with 7 bases lying between them. Per the germline V gene, CDR1 is SGHTA and CDR2 is FQGNSA. The CDR3 DNA is TGTGCCAGCAGCTTAGGACAGCGCTACGAGCAGTACTTC. Translating it yields CASSLGQRYEQYF.

Comment on this clonotype: A read error is likely, as this CDR3 ends without the conserved phenylalanine or tryptophan. Because the CDR3's place on the DNA is in doubt, the DNA is left out and the CDR3 is given as listed by TCRdb. The chain is built from TRBV5-6 and TRBJ1-1; the table gives TRBD1 as D, unverified against the DNA. Germline V gene data show CDR1 as SGHDT and CDR2 as YYEEEE. The CDR3 adds up to 14 amino acids, both ends counted. CDR3: CASSSTGQDLLSGV.

The chain joins TRBV4-2 to TRBJ2-2; a possible D gene is TRBD2 (5 bases). The germline V and J ends were trimmed by 0 bases and 3 bases, with 14 bases remaining between them. The length of the CDR3 is 17 residues. Germline V gene sequence: CDR1 LGHNA, CDR2 YNFKEQ. For the CDR3, the DNA is TGTGCCAGCAGCCAAGATCAACGGCGAGCGGACACCGGGGAGCTGTTTTTT. Translated, it gives CASSQDQRRADTGELFF.

This clonotype was observed many times. The genes are TRBV7-9 and TRBJ2-7; D possibly uses TRBD1 or TRBD2 (7 bases each). The CDR3 is 14 amino acids. Deletions cut 2 bases from V and 5 bases from J, with 13 bases between. CDR1 SEHNR and CDR2 FQNEAQ come from the germline V gene (reference sequence). CDR3: CASSLLQGGNEQYF. Here the CDR3 DNA reads TGTGCCAGCAGCTTACTCCAGGGGGGGAACGAGCAGTACTTC.

The chain joins TRBV28 to TRBJ2-7, with D unclear. Germline CDR1 reads MDHEN; CDR2 reads SYDVKM. This CDR3 has 11 residues. Deletions cut 0 bases from V and 12 bases from J, with 9 bases between. DNA for the CDR3: TGTGCCAGCAGTTTATGGTCTGCAAGGTACTTC. Residues: CASSLWSARYF.

There are a few counts of this clonotype. The chain links TRBV3-1 to TRBJ1-1, with D unclear. Germline CDR1 reads LGHDT; CDR2 reads YNNKEL (reference sequence). This CDR3 is 16 amino acids long. Trimming shortened V by 7 bases and J by 4 bases, and 22 bases separated the two germline ends. The CDR3 DNA sequence: TGTGCCAGCACCTCACTCGGGAGCAGCCGGGTCACTGAAGCTTTCTTT. Translating it yields CASTSLGSSRVTEAFF.

In its sample, this clonotype was seen many times. The V gene is TRBV20-1, the J gene TRBJ2-7, with 13 bases fitting TRBD2. The germline CDR1 and CDR2 sequences are DFQATT and SNEGSKA (reference sequence). This CDR3 has 13 amino acids. The V and J ends lost 8 bases and 7 bases, in that order; junction bases with no gene match: 8. CDR3 sequence (DNA): TGCAGTTCGTGGACTAGCGGGAGTGCAGAGCAGTACTTC. It translates to CSSWTSGSAEQYF.